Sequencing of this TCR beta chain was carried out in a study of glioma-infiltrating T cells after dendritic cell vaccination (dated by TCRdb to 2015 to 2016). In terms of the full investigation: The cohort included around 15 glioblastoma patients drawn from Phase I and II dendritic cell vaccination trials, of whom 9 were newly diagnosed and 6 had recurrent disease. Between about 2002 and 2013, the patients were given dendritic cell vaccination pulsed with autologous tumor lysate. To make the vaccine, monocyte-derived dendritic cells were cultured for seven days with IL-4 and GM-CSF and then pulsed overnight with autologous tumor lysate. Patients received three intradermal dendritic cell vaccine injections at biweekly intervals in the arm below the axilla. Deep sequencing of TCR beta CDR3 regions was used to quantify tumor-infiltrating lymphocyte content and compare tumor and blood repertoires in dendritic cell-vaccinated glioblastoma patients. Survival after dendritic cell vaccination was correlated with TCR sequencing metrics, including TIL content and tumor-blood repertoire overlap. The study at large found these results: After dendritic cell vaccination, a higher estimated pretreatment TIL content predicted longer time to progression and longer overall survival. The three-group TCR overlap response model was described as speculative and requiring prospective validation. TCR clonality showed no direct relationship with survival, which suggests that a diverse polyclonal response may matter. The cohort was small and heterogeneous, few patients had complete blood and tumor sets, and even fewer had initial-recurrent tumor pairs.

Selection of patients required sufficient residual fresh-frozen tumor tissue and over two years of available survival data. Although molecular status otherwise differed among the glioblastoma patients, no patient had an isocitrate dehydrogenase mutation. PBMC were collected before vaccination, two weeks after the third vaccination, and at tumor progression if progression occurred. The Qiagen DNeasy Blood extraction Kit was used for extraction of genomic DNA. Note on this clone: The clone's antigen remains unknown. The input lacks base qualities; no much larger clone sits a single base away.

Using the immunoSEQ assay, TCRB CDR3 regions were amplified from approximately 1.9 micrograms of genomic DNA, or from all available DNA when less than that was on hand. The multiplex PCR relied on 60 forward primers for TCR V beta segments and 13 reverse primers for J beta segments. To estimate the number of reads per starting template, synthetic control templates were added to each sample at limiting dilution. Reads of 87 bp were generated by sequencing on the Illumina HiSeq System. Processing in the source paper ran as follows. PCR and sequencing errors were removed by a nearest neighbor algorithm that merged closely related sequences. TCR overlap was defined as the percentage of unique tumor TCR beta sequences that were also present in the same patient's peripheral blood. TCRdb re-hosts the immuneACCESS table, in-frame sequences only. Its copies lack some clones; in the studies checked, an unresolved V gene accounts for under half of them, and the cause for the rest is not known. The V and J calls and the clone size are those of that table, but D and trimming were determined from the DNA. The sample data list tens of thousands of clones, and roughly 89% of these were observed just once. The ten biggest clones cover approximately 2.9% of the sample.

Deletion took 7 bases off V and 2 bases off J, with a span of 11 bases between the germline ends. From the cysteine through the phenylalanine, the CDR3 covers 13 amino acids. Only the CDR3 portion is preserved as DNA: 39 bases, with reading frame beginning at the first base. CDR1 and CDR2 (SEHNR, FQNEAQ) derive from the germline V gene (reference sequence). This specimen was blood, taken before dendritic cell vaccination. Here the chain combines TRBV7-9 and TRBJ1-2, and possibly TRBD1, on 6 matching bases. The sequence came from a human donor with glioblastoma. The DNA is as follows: TGTGCCAGCACCCCAGGGGAGAACTATGGCTACACCTTC. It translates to CASTPGENYGYTF.